This entry features one TCR beta chain sequence. This sample was included in a study of blood T cell repertoires in COVID-19. About the research overall: The United States, Italy and Spain supplied acute and convalescent COVID-19 samples. T cells, B-cell-depleted T cells, or PBMCs supplied cDNA or gDNA.

Trimming removed 4 bases at V and 6 bases at J, with 21 bases between. Germline V CDR1 and CDR2: MNHEY, SVGAGI. The length of the CDR3 is 16 residues. In the study's own analysis: Quantification of nucleated cells was approximated via reference gene primer amplification. Clones were read by immunoSEQ multiplex PCR, and TCRdb kept only the in-frame ones, dropping some. The V and J calls and clone size come from that table; D and trimming were worked out from the DNA. The table shows over 130,000 clones, with approximately 86% occurring only once. The origin of this receptor is a man aged 65-85 years with acute or convalescent COVID-19. Sequencing was performed on peripheral blood. The chain combines TRBV6-5 with TRBJ1-1, with D perhaps matching TRBD1 (6 bases). The CDR3 loop reads CASSSPTNRVQAEAFF. The CDR3 DNA follows: TGTGCCAGCAGTTCTCCCACGAACAGGGTTCAAGCTGAAGCTTTCTTT.